Below, 21 T cell receptor beta chains from the same sample are listed, as sequenced in a study of T cells after yellow fever vaccination. TCRdb passed the 5' RACE reads through MiXCR, listing each CDR3 protein once. The sample contains some 420,000 distinct CDR3 sequences, roughly a sixth of which appear only once. Sequenced material: PBMCs, taken before the yellow fever booster vaccination. The source is a young man who received the YFV17D yellow fever vaccine.

CDR3 region: CASSQEPRTDTQYF. The CDR3 DNA reads TGTGCCAGCAGCCAAGAGCCCCGCACAGATACGCAGTATTTT. The chain joins TRBV3-1 to TRBJ2-3; D uncertain. Trimming took 0 bases from V and 1 from J, leaving 5 bases between them. CDR1 is LGHDT, CDR2 YNNKEL, per germline (reference sequence). This CDR3 has 14 amino acids.

V is TRBV4-1 and J is TRBJ2-2; D may be TRBD2 (5 bases). V was trimmed by 1 base and J by 7 bases, leaving 13 bases between them. CDR1 and CDR2 from the germline V gene are MGHRA and YSYEKL. CDR3 length: 15 amino acids. Written as DNA, the CDR3 is TGCGCCAGCAGCCAAGTCCCCGGGGAAAGCGGGGAGCTGTTTTTT. Amino acids: CASSQVPGESGELFF.

This sequence joins TRBV4-2 and TRBJ2-2, with D perhaps matching TRBD1 or TRBD2 (6 bases each). The CDR3 spans 14 residues. Germline V gene lookup returns CDR1 LGHNA and CDR2 YNFKEQ. Trimming took 4 bases from V and 13 from J, leaving 19 bases between them. CDR3 coding DNA: TGTGCCAGCAGCCGAGAACCTACTAGCAGGGGGCTGTTTTTT. Amino acids: CASSREPTSRGLFF.

CDR3 sequence reads: CAISDSRGGLEETQYF. CDR3 DNA: TGTGCCATCAGCGACTCGAGGGGGGGTTTAGAAGAGACCCAGTACTTC. The V and J genes are TRBV10-3 and TRBJ2-5; D perhaps matches TRBD2 (7 bases). The ends were cut back, 6 bases at V and 3 bases at J, with 20 bases in the middle. Looked up from germline, CDR1 is ENHRY and CDR2 is SYGVKD. The CDR3 is made up of 16 amino acids.

This clonotype appeared a few times. V and J are TRBV11-1 and TRBJ2-1, with 9 bases matching TRBD2. V lost 3 bases, J lost 7 bases, and 7 bases stayed unmatched. The CDR3 consists of 15 residues. CDR1 SGHAT and CDR2 FQDESV come from the germline V gene (reference sequence). The CDR3 loop reads CASSLLAGIGNEQFF. DNA of the CDR3: TGTGCCAGCAGCTTGCTAGCGGGGATAGGAAATGAGCAGTTCTTC. Based on the CDR3 plus reference TRBV11-1 and TRBJ2-1, the full variable domain is EAEVAQSPRYKITEKSQAVAFWCDPISGHATLYWYRQILGQGPELLVQFQDESVVDDSQLPKDRFSAERLKGVDSTLKIQPAELGDSAMYLCASSLLAGIGNEQFFGPGTRLTVL.

The chain links TRBV7-3 to TRBJ2-7; D tentatively fits TRBD1 or TRBD2 (6 bases each). CDR3 length equals 13 residues. Deletions cut 5 bases from V and 5 bases from J, with 13 bases between. CDR1 and CDR2 from the germline V gene are SGHTA and FQGTGA. The CDR3 here is CASSLHREDEQYF. The CDR3 coding sequence is TGTGCCAGCAGCCTACACAGGGAGGACGAGCAGTACTTC.

This clonotype was seen a handful of times. The J gene is TRBJ2-4, the V gene TRBV5-6, with 7 bases that match TRBD2. The V gene's germline CDR1 is SGHDT and CDR2 YYEEEE. J lost 7 bases, V lost 3 bases, and 4 bases had no gene match. The CDR3 spans 13 residues. The CDR3 loop is CASSSGLGNIQYF. The DNA for the CDR3 is TGTGCCAGCAGCTCCGGACTAGGGAACATTCAGTACTTC.

This clonotype turned up a few times. The chain carries TRBV6-5 and TRBJ2-2; no firm D call. CDR3 length: 14 amino acids. The V end lost 5 bases, the J end lost 4 bases, and 11 bases lay between the germline ends. The germline gives CDR1 MNHEY, CDR2 SVGAGI. The CDR3 reads CASSLSQGTGELFF. The CDR3 DNA sequence: TGTGCCAGCAGTCTAAGTCAAGGCACCGGGGAGCTGTTTTTT.

Many counts were recorded for this clonotype. The V and J genes are TRBV20-1 and TRBJ2-7; TRBD2 matches 9 bases. V lost 5 bases to trimming and J lost 6 bases; unmatched junction nucleotides: 8. Germline CDR1 DFQATT, CDR2 SNEGSKA (reference sequence). This CDR3 has 13 residues. CDR3 sequence reads: CSAGRGGAGEQYF. The DNA of the CDR3 is TGCAGTGCTGGTCGCGGGGGGGCAGGCGAGCAGTACTTC.

By sample fraction, this clonotype is medium-sized. Here the CDR3 reads CATSSGTGDTGELFF. The DNA of the CDR3 is TGTGCCACCAGCAGTGGGACGGGGGACACCGGGGAGCTGTTTTTT. The genes are TRBV15 and TRBJ2-2, with D perhaps TRBD2 (6 bases). The CDR3 contains 15 residues. Germline V lookup: CDR1 LNHNV, CDR2 YYDKDF (reference sequence). V was clipped by 3 bases and J by 3 bases, with 11 bases between them. The full variable domain, completed using reference TRBV15 and TRBJ2-2, is DAMVIQNPRYQVTQFGKPVTLSCSQTLNHNVMYWYQQKSSQAPKLLFHYYDKDFNNEADTPDNFQSRRPNTSFCFLDIRSPGLGDTAMYLCATSSGTGDTGELFFGEGSRLTVL.

The chain is built from TRBV7-2 and TRBJ1-2; 7 bases agree with TRBD1. CDR1 is SGHTA and CDR2 is FQGNSA in the germline V gene. The CDR3 has 15 amino acids. V trimming: 3 bases; J trimming: 3 bases; junction bases outside the gene matches: 7. The CDR3 DNA reads as TGTGCCAGCAGCTTGATCTCAGGGGGGGACTATGGCTACACCTTC. Translation gives CASSLISGGDYGYTF.

J is TRBJ1-2 and V is TRBV11-1, with no clear D. V was pared by 4 bases and J by 2 bases, with 11 bases between. CDR3 length equals 14 residues. Germline CDR1 is SGHAT and CDR2 is FQDESV (reference sequence). The CDR3 sequence: CASSSQLDNYGYTF. CDR3 nucleotides: TGTGCCAGCAGCTCTCAGCTAGACAACTATGGCTACACCTTC.

The chain couples TRBV6-5 to TRBJ1-1; the D gene is possibly TRBD1 (6 bases). The CDR3 contains 16 residues. Trimming cost V 1 base and J 1 base, with 13 bases left between them. Germline V gene lookup returns CDR1 MNHEY and CDR2 SVGAGI. The CDR3 region is CASSYYGGRRNTEAFF. DNA of the CDR3: TGTGCCAGCAGTTACTACGGGGGGCGGAGGAACACTGAAGCTTTCTTT.

This clonotype was recorded a few times. J is TRBJ2-7 and V is TRBV19; 7 nucleotides agree with TRBD1. Germline V gene lookup returns CDR1 LNHDA and CDR2 SQIVND (reference sequence). The CDR3 runs 14 residues. The ends lost 3 bases at V and 2 bases at J; junction bases unmatched: 4. This CDR3 is CASSILDRTYEQYF. CDR3 in DNA: TGTGCCAGTAGTATTTTGGACAGGACCTACGAGCAGTACTTC. Based on the CDR3 plus reference TRBV19 and TRBJ2-7, the full variable domain is DGGITQSPKYLFRKEGQNVTLSCEQNLNHDAMYWYRQDPGQGLRLIYYSQIVNDFQKGDIAEGYSVSREKKESFPLTVTSAQKNPTAFYLCASSILDRTYEQYFGPGTRLTVT.

This clonotype appeared a few times. In DNA form, the CDR3 reads TGTGCCAGCAGCCCCGGATGGGGGGGTGACACTGAAGCTTTCTTT. Protein sequence: CASSPGWGGDTEAFF. This chain joins TRBV7-9 and TRBJ1-1; TRBD1 is a possible D gene (5 bases). V lost 5 bases and J lost 3, with 16 bases in between. The CDR3 is made up of 15 amino acids. Germline CDR1 is SEHNR and CDR2 is FQNEAQ (reference sequence).

There are a few counts of this clonotype. The gene calls are TRBV13 and TRBJ2-7; possibly TRBD1 or TRBD2 for D (5 bases each). Germline V lookup: CDR1 PRHDT, CDR2 FYEKMQ (reference sequence). V gave up 4 bases and J gave up 3 bases, with 16 bases separating them. This CDR3 is built from 15 residues. The CDR3 here is CASSSSGTQYYEQYF. The CDR3 DNA reads TGTGCCAGCAGCTCATCCGGGACGCAGTACTACGAGCAGTACTTC.

This clonotype was found a few times. The chain has TRBV10-3 and TRBJ2-1, with 9 bases that match TRBD2. The CDR3 is made up of 14 amino acids. With V trimmed by 6 bases and J by 8 bases, 8 bases remained unmatched. Germline CDR1 ENHRY, CDR2 SYGVKD. CDR3 residues: CAISGGTSLHEQFF. The DNA for the CDR3 is TGTGCCATCAGCGGCGGGACTAGCCTTCATGAGCAGTTCTTC.

This clonotype was seen a handful of times. This chain connects TRBV5-1 to TRBJ1-1; 8 bases match TRBD1. J gave up 4 bases and V 4 bases, and 6 bases lay outside the gene matches. Looked up from germline, CDR1 is SGHRS and CDR2 is YFSETQ. This CDR3 contains 14 residues. For the CDR3, the DNA is TGCGCCAGCAGCAAGGACAGGGCACCCACTGAAGCTTTCTTT. It specifies CASSKDRAPTEAFF.

J is TRBJ1-2 and V is TRBV4-2; TRBD1 is a possible D gene (5 bases). Germline lookup yields CDR1 LGHNA and CDR2 YNFKEQ. Trimming cost V 0 bases and J 5 bases, with 7 bases left between them. The CDR3 contains 13 residues. The CDR3 coding sequence is TGTGCCAGCAGCCAAGATGACAGTTATGGCTACACCTTC. Amino acids: CASSQDDSYGYTF.

The chain joins TRBV6-5 to TRBJ2-5; D is perhaps TRBD2 (6 bases). V was clipped by 3 bases and J by 4 bases, with 15 bases between them. The CDR3 length is 15 residues. Per germline, CDR1 MNHEY and CDR2 SVGAGI. The CDR3 DNA follows: TGTGCCAGCAGTTATTGGGACTTCCGTCCAGAGACCCAGTACTTC. Protein sequence: CASSYWDFRPETQYF.

This clonotype was picked up a small number of times. This CDR3 is CSAVYSGNSYEQYF. DNA for the CDR3: TGCAGTGCGGTATATAGCGGTAACTCCTACGAGCAGTACTTC. The chain has TRBV20-1 and TRBJ2-7, with D possibly TRBD2 on 6 matching bases. This CDR3 has 14 amino acids. The V end lost 6 bases, the J end lost 0 bases, and 15 bases lay between the germline ends. In germline, CDR1 is DFQATT, CDR2 SNEGSKA (reference sequence).